This TCR beta chain is from a study of T cell repertoires in cytomegalovirus infection. Whole-study context: The authors relied on CMV epitopes, both recently identified HLA-C-restricted and well-studied HLA-B-restricted. In public TCR beta signatures, there were indications of both CMV infection and matching HLA type.

TCRdb analysed the reads with MiXCR anew, one entry per CDR3 protein. The sample shows hundreds of thousands of distinct CDR3 sequences, roughly 31% of them seen only once. The CDR3 is 16 residues long. With 5 bases removed from V and 3 bases from J, the gap between germline ends came to 17 bases. CDR1 and CDR2 (germline): LNHDA, SQIVND (reference sequence). On this clonotype: Its target is unknown.

The chain employs TRBV19 and TRBJ1-5, with D perhaps matching TRBD1 (5 bases). This sequence originates from a human donor in good health (CMV status not recorded). Some clones in this sample may be carry-over from other donors' samples. The sequencing here drew on cultured CD8+ T cells from PBMCs, taken from culture after CMV antigen stimulation. CDR3 residues: CASSGGEQNANQPQHF. In nucleotides, the CDR3 is TGTGCCAGTAGTGGGGGTGAGCAGAATGCCAATCAGCCCCAGCATTTT.